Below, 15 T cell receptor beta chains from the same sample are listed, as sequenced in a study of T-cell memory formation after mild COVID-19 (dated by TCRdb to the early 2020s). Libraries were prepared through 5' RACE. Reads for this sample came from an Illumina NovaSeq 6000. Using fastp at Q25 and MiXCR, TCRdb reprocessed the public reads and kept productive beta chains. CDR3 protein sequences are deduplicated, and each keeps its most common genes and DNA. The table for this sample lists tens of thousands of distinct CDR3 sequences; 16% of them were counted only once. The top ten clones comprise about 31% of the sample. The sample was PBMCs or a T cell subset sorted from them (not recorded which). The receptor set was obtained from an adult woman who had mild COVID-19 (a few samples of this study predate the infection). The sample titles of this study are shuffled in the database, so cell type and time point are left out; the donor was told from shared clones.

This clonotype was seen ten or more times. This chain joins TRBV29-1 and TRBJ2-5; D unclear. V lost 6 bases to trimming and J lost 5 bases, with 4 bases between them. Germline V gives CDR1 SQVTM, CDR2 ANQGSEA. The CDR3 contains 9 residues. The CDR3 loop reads CSVGETQYF. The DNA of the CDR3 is TGCAGCGTCGGGGAGACCCAGTACTTC. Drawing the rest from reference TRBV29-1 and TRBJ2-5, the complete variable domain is SAVISQKPSRDICQRGTSLTIQCQVDSQVTMMFWYRQQPGQSLTLIATANQGSEATYESGFVIDKFPISRPNLTFSTLTVSNMSPEDSSIYLCSVGETQYFGPGTRLLVL.

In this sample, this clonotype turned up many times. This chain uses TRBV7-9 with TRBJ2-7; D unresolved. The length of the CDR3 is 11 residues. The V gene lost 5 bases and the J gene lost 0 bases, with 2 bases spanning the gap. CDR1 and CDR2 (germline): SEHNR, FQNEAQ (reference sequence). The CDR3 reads CASSHSYEQYF. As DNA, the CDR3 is TGTGCCAGCAGCCACTCCTACGAGCAGTACTTC.

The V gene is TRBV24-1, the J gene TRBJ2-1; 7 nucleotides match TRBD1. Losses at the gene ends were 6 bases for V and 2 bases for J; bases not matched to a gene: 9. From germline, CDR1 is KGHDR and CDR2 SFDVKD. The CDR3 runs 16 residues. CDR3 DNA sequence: TGTGCCACCAGTTCAGAACAGGGGCTACCCTACAATGAGCAGTTCTTC. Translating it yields CATSSEQGLPYNEQFF.

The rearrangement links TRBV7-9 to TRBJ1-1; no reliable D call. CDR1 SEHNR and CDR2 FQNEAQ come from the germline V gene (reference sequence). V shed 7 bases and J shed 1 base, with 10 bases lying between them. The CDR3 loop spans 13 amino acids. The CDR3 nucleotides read TGTGCCAGCAAGATTACGGGGAACACTGAAGCTTTCTTT. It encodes CASKITGNTEAFF.

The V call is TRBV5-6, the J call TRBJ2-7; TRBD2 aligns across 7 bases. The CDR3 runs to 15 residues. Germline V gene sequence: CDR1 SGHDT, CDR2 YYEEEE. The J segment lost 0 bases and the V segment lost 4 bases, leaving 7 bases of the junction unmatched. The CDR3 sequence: CASSPLRDYSYEQYF. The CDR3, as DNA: TGTGCCAGCAGCCCCCTCAGGGACTACTCCTACGAGCAGTACTTC.

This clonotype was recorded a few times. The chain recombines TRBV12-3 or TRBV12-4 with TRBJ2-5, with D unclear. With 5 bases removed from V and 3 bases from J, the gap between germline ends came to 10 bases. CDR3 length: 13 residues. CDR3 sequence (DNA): TGTGCCAGCAGTGACGGAAAGGAAGAGACCCAGTACTTC. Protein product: CASSDGKEETQYF.

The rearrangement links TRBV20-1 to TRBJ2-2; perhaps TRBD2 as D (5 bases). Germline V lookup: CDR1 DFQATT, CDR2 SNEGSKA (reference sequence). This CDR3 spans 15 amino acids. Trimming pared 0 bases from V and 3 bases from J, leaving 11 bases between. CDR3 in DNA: TGCAGTGCTAGAGATGAGGGATTGGACACCGGGGAGCTGTTTTTT. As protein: CSARDEGLDTGELFF.

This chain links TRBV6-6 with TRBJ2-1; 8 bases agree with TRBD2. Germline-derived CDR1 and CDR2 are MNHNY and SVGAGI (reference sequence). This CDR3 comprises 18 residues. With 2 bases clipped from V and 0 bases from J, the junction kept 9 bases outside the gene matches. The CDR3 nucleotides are TGTGCCAGCAGTTACAACCCAGCGGGGGATTCCTCCTACAATGAGCAGTTCTTC. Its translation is CASSYNPAGDSSYNEQFF.

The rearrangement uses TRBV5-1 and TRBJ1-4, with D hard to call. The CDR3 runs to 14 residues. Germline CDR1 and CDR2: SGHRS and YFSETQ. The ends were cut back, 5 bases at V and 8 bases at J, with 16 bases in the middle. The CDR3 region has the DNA TGCGCCAGCAGGCGTGATGGGGAGGACGAAAAACTGTTTTTT. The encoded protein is CASRRDGEDEKLFF.

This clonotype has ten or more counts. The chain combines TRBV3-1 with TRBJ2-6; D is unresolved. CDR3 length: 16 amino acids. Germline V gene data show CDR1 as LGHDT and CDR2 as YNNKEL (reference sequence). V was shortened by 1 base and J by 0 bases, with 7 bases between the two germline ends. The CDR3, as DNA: TGTGCCAGCAGCCAAGTCGTAGGCTCTGGGGCCAACGTCCTGACTTTC. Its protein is CASSQVVGSGANVLTF.

CDR3 coding DNA: TGTGCCAGCAGCCCACCCGGACAGGGGGGTCGCGAGCAGTACTTC. It codes for CASSPPGQGGREQYF. The J gene is TRBJ2-7, the V gene TRBV9; the match to TRBD1 covers 10 bases. Unmatched junction bases numbered 10, after V lost 4 bases and J lost 6 bases. This CDR3 has 15 amino acids. Germline V gene lookup returns CDR1 SGDLS and CDR2 YYNGEE.

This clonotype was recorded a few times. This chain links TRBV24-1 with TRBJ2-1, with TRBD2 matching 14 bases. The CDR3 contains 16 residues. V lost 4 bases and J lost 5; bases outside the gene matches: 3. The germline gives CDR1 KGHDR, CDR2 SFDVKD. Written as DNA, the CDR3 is TGTGCCACCAGTGACTGGGGACTAGCGGGGGACAATGAGCAGTTCTTC. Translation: CATSDWGLAGDNEQFF.

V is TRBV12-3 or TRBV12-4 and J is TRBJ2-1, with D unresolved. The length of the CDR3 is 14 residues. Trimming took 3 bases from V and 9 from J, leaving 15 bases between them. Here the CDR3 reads CASSFGFGVPEQFF. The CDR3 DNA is TGTGCCAGCAGTTTTGGGTTCGGCGTTCCTGAGCAGTTCTTC.

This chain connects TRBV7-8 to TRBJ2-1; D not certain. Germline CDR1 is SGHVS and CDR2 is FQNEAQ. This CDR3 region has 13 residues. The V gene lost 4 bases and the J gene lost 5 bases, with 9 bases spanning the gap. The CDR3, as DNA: TGTGCCAGCAGCTACTATAAGAACAATGAGCAGTTCTTC. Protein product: CASSYYKNNEQFF.

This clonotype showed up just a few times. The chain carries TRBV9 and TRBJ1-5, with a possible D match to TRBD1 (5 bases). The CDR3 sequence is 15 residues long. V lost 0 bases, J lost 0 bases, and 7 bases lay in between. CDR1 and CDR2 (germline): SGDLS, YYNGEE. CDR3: CASSVGGTSNQPQHF. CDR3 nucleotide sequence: TGTGCCAGCAGCGTAGGGGGGACTAGCAATCAGCCCCAGCATTTT.